The 27 T cell receptor beta chains given below trace back to one sample, sequenced in a study of blood T cell repertoires in COVID-19. Profiled with immunoSEQ multiplex PCR; TCRdb holds only in-frame clones, not every one. The table has about 230,000 clones, approximately 80% seen once. Specimen: peripheral blood. Receptors originate from a man aged 35-49 years who had recovered from COVID-19.

The chain recombines TRBV18 with TRBJ1-2; TRBD1 is a possible D gene (5 bases). This CDR3 comprises 15 residues. CDR1 KGHSH and CDR2 LQKENI come from the germline V gene. Deletions cut 2 bases from V and 6 bases from J, with 16 bases between. The CDR3 here is CASSPYQGGNDGYTF. The CDR3 nucleotides read TGTGCCAGCTCACCATATCAGGGAGGGAACGATGGCTACACCTTC.

J is TRBJ1-5 and V is TRBV5-1, with D perhaps matching TRBD1 (5 bases). Germline CDR1 is SGHRS and CDR2 is YFSETQ. This CDR3 comprises 13 residues. V shed 2 bases and J shed 7 bases, with 10 bases lying between them. The DNA for the CDR3 is TGCGCCAGCAGCTTAGGGGTGGACCAGCCCCAGCATTTT. Its translation: CASSLGVDQPQHF.

The rearrangement links TRBV7-8 to TRBJ2-1; D perhaps matches TRBD1 (5 bases). The length of the CDR3 is 18 residues. Trimming removed 5 bases at V and 8 bases at J, with 28 bases between. The germline V gene has CDR1 SGHVS and CDR2 FQNEAQ. CDR3 protein: CASSARYRKKDIRDEQFF. As DNA, the CDR3 is TGTGCCAGCAGCGCCCGGTACAGGAAAAAGGATATCAGGGATGAGCAGTTCTTC. Together with reference TRBV7-8 and TRBJ2-1, the CDR3 gives the full variable domain: GAGVSQSPRYKVAKRGQDVALRCDPISGHVSLFWYQQALGQGPEFLTYFQNEAQLDKSGLPSDRFFAERPEGSVSTLKIQRTQQEDSAVYLCASSARYRKKDIRDEQFFGPGTRLTVL.

This clone was observed a single time. The chain links TRBV6-5 to TRBJ2-7, with D possibly being TRBD1 (5 bases). This CDR3 has 16 amino acids. The V gene's germline CDR1 is MNHEY and CDR2 SVGAGI. V lost 0 bases, J lost 1 base, and 13 bases lay in between. CDR3 sequence: CASSYSAGQVSYEQYF. The CDR3 nucleotides read TGTGCCAGCAGTTACTCGGCTGGACAAGTATCCTACGAGCAGTACTTC.

Written as DNA, the CDR3 is TGCAGTGCTGGGAGCGGAGAGACCCAGTACTTC. It encodes CSAGSGETQYF. The J gene is TRBJ2-5, the V gene TRBV20-1; possibly TRBD2 for D (5 bases). With 5 bases removed from V and 4 bases from J, the gap between germline ends came to 8 bases. Looked up from germline, CDR1 is DFQATT and CDR2 is SNEGSKA (reference sequence). The CDR3 sequence is 11 residues long.

This clone was observed a single time. This chain uses TRBV30 with TRBJ2-5, with 7 bases aligning to TRBD1. CDR3 length equals 15 residues. Per germline, CDR1 GTSNPN and CDR2 SVGIG (reference sequence). The V gene end was trimmed by 1 base and the J gene end by 5 bases; junction bases not matched to a gene: 10. The CDR3 spells CAWSANRQGWETQYF. CDR3 nucleotide sequence: TGTGCCTGGAGTGCAAACAGACAGGGTTGGGAGACCCAGTACTTC.

The chain is built from TRBV4-3 and TRBJ1-1; maybe TRBD1 (6 bases). Trimming left V 0 bases short and J 1 base short, with 9 bases between. Germline V lookup: CDR1 LGHNA, CDR2 YSLEER. The length of the CDR3 is 15 residues. The CDR3 protein is CASSQDQGRNTEAFF. CDR3 DNA: TGCGCCAGCAGCCAAGATCAGGGGAGGAACACTGAAGCTTTCTTT.

Only a few counts were recorded for this clone. The chain has TRBV19 and TRBJ2-2, with 7 bases fitting TRBD1. The CDR3 sequence is 19 residues long. V trimming: 10 bases; J trimming: 0 bases; junction bases outside the gene matches: 20. Germline V gene data show CDR1 as LNHDA and CDR2 as SQIVND (reference sequence). CDR3: CATSLLFRDRPANTGELFF. DNA for the CDR3: TGTGCCACCTCGCTCCTCTTCCGGGACAGACCCGCGAACACCGGGGAGCTGTTTTTT. Full variable domain (outside the CDR3, taken from reference TRBV19 and TRBJ2-2): DGGITQSPKYLFRKEGQNVTLSCEQNLNHDAMYWYRQDPGQGLRLIYYSQIVNDFQKGDIAEGYSVSREKKESFPLTVTSAQKNPTAFYLCATSLLFRDRPANTGELFFGEGSRLTVL.

The chain couples TRBV14 to TRBJ1-1; D remains ambiguous. Germline V gene sequence: CDR1 SGHDN, CDR2 FVKESK. V shed 5 bases and J shed 2 bases, with 3 bases lying between them. This CDR3 contains 11 residues. The CDR3 is CASSSNTEAFF. DNA for the CDR3: TGTGCCAGCAGCTCAAACACTGAAGCTTTCTTT.

In nucleotides, the CDR3 is TGTGCCTGGAGCCGCTCGGGTCAGCCCCAGCATTTT. Amino acids: CAWSRSGQPQHF. The V gene is TRBV30, the J gene TRBJ1-5; D call uncertain. Germline CDR1 and CDR2: GTSNPN and SVGIG (reference sequence). This CDR3 has 12 amino acids. V lost 3 bases, J lost 6 bases, and 9 bases lay in between.

The chain joins TRBV2 to TRBJ2-3; the match to TRBD2 covers 10 bases. J was trimmed by 6 bases and V by 3 bases; bases with no gene match: 6. CDR1 and CDR2 (germline): SNHLY, FYNNEI. The CDR3 spans 15 residues. The CDR3 DNA follows: TGTGCCAGCAGTGATAGAGCGGGAGGGCTTGATACGCAGTATTTT. This codes for CASSDRAGGLDTQYF.

The chain's CDR3 is CASSHGGNSYNSPLHF. CDR3 nucleotides: TGCGCCAGCAGCCATGGGGGGAACTCCTATAATTCACCCCTCCACTTT. The chain employs TRBV4-3 and TRBJ1-6; D is perhaps TRBD1 (5 bases). CDR1 is LGHNA and CDR2 is YSLEER in the germline V gene. CDR3 length: 16 residues. Trimming stripped 3 bases from V and 0 bases from J, with 9 bases between.

The rearrangement joins TRBV30 to TRBJ2-7; 8 bases line up with TRBD2. The CDR3 covers 14 residues. Germline loops: CDR1 GTSNPN, CDR2 SVGIG (reference sequence). Trimming at V came to 5 bases and at J to 0 bases, leaving 6 bases not matched to a gene. DNA of the CDR3: TGTGCCTGGGGACCGGGAGGGCCCTCCTACGAGCAGTACTTC. Translation gives CAWGPGGPSYEQYF.

This chain uses TRBV27 with TRBJ2-7, with a possible D match to TRBD1 (5 bases). CDR3 size: 15 residues. The germline V and J ends were trimmed by 0 bases and 2 bases, with 11 bases remaining between them. Germline lookup yields CDR1 MNHEY and CDR2 SMNVEV (reference sequence). The CDR3 DNA sequence: TGTGCCAGCAGTTTATCGGCAGGGATCGCCTACGAGCAGTACTTC. This sequence encodes CASSLSAGIAYEQYF.

V is TRBV30 and J is TRBJ1-3; 9 bases align to TRBD1. The V gene end was trimmed by 0 bases and the J gene end by 4 bases; junction bases not matched to a gene: 7. There are 16 residues in the CDR3. Germline V CDR1 and CDR2: GTSNPN, SVGIG (reference sequence). The DNA for the CDR3 is TGTGCCTGGAGTGTCACAGGGGGCCGATTCGGAAACACCATATATTTT. The encoded protein is CAWSVTGGRFGNTIYF.

The gene calls are TRBV7-9 and TRBJ2-1; 7 bases match TRBD1. Germline lookup yields CDR1 SEHNR and CDR2 FQNEAQ (reference sequence). This CDR3 spans 15 amino acids. The V segment lost 5 bases and the J segment 1 base; nucleotides outside the gene matches: 5. DNA for the CDR3: TGTGCCAGCAGCCAAACACAGGGGTCCTACAATGAGCAGTTCTTC. Amino acid sequence: CASSQTQGSYNEQFF.

This rearrangement joins TRBV11-3 to TRBJ2-1; TRBD2 agrees at 8 bases. The CDR3 has 15 residues. V lost 4 bases to trimming and J lost 4 bases; unmatched junction nucleotides: 6. CDR1 and CDR2 (germline): SGHNT, YENEEA. CDR3 DNA: TGTGCCAGCAGCTCCGGGAGGGCGCATTACAATGAGCAGTTCTTC. Amino acid sequence: CASSSGRAHYNEQFF.

The chain combines TRBV7-9 with TRBJ1-4; D ambiguous. V dropped 2 bases and J dropped 0 bases, with 4 bases sitting between them. The CDR3 spans 14 residues. Germline V gene data show CDR1 as SEHNR and CDR2 as FQNEAQ (reference sequence). The CDR3, as DNA: TGTGCCAGCAGCTTACAGTCAACTAATGAAAAACTGTTTTTT. Amino acid sequence: CASSLQSTNEKLFF. Full variable domain (missing parts from reference TRBV7-9 and TRBJ1-4): DTGVSQNPRHKITKRGQNVTFRCDPISEHNRLYWYRQTLGQGPEFLTYFQNEAQLEKSRLLSDRFSAERPKGSFSTLEIQRTEQGDSAMYLCASSLQSTNEKLFFGSGTQLSVL.

The V call is TRBV3-1 (or the pseudogene TRBV3-2), the J call TRBJ2-7, with D perhaps matching TRBD2 (5 bases). Germline assignment: CDR1 LGHDT and CDR2 YNNKEL (reference sequence). V was clipped by 0 bases and J by 7 bases, with 25 bases between them. CDR3 length: 18 residues. CDR3 DNA sequence: TGTGCCAGCAGCCAAGAGCCGTGGCGCGAGATAGCGCTTCGAGAGCAGTACTTC. Translating it yields CASSQEPWREIALREQYF.

The J gene is TRBJ2-5, the V gene TRBV4-1, with 10 bases lining up with TRBD2. Germline V gene lookup returns CDR1 MGHRA and CDR2 YSYEKL. The CDR3 sequence is 16 residues long. J gave up 6 bases and V 0 bases, and 7 bases lay outside the gene matches. CDR3 DNA: TGCGCCAGCAGCCAAGACCCTAGCGGGAGTAGAAAGACCCAGTACTTC. Its translation is CASSQDPSGSRKTQYF.

This clone has just a few counts. J is TRBJ1-5 and V is TRBV7-9, with D possibly matching TRBD1 (5 bases). V was shortened by 3 bases and J by 3 bases, with 9 bases between the two germline ends. The CDR3 covers 14 residues. Germline loops: CDR1 SEHNR, CDR2 FQNEAQ (reference sequence). The CDR3 DNA reads as TGTGCCAGCAGCTTCGGGGGAAACAATCAGCCCCAGCATTTT. Amino acid sequence: CASSFGGNNQPQHF.

The gene calls are TRBV9 and TRBJ2-7; D gene unclear. The CDR3 loop spans 14 amino acids. Germline assignment: CDR1 SGDLS and CDR2 YYNGEE. V was clipped by 3 bases and J by 0 bases, with 10 bases between them. This chain's CDR3 is CASSDGSLSYEQYF. The CDR3 nucleotides read TGTGCCAGCAGCGACGGGTCTCTCTCCTACGAGCAGTACTTC.

This clone was recorded only once. The chain is built from TRBV19 and TRBJ2-3; 10 bases are a match to TRBD2. The CDR3 has 17 residues. Germline V lookup: CDR1 LNHDA, CDR2 SQIVND (reference sequence). Losses at the gene ends were 3 bases for V and 6 bases for J; bases not matched to a gene: 12. The CDR3 here is CASSIPLRAGGSDTQYF. In DNA form, the CDR3 reads TGTGCCAGTAGTATCCCTCTTCGAGCGGGAGGGTCGGATACGCAGTATTTT.

The J gene is TRBJ1-1, the V gene TRBV7-2; perhaps TRBD1 as D (6 bases). Trimming removed 1 base at V and 5 bases at J, with 14 bases between. Germline values: CDR1 SGHTA, CDR2 FQGNSA. CDR3 length: 15 residues. CDR3 in amino acids: CASSLVTGFLTEAFF. The CDR3 DNA sequence: TGTGCCAGCAGCTTAGTGACAGGTTTTCTTACTGAAGCTTTCTTT.

The J gene is TRBJ1-6, the V gene TRBV7-2, with TRBD1 as a possible D gene (6 bases). V lost 0 bases, J lost 14 bases, and 11 bases lay in between. The V gene's germline CDR1 is SGHTA and CDR2 FQGNSA. This CDR3 is built from 13 residues. As DNA, the CDR3 is TGTGCCAGCAGCTTAGCAGGGGGTACTACCCTCCACTTT. Protein sequence: CASSLAGGTTLHF. The entire variable domain, with the rest obtained from reference TRBV7-2 and TRBJ1-6, is as follows: GAGVSQSPSNKVTEKGKDVELRCDPISGHTALYWYRQSLGQGLEFLIYFQGNSAPDKSGLPSDRFSAERTGGSVSTLTIQRTQQEDSAVYLCASSLAGGTTLHFGNGTRLTVT.

The chain carries TRBV30 and TRBJ2-2; TRBD2 aligns across 12 bases. The CDR3 is 17 residues long. V gave up 3 bases and J gave up 2 bases; unmatched junction bases: 7. Germline V gene data show CDR1 as GTSNPN and CDR2 as SVGIG (reference sequence). This CDR3 reads CAWRAWTSGVNTGELFF. The DNA of the CDR3 is TGTGCCTGGAGAGCTTGGACTAGCGGGGTAAACACCGGGGAGCTGTTTTTT.

This rearrangement joins TRBV9 to TRBJ2-7; D possibly corresponds to TRBD2 (6 bases). The CDR3 is 14 residues long. Per germline, CDR1 SGDLS and CDR2 YYNGEE. V lost 4 bases, J lost 6 bases, and 17 bases lay in between. This CDR3 is CASSIPGSGGEQYF. The CDR3 DNA sequence: TGTGCCAGCAGCATTCCGGGTTCCGGGGGCGAGCAGTACTTC.